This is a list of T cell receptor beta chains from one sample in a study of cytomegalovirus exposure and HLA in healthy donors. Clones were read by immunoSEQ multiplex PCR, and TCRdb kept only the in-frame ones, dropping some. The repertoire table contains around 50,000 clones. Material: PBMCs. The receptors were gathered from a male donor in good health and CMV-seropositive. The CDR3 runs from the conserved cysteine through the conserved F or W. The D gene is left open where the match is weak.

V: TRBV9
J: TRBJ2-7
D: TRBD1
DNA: TGTGCCAGCAGCGAATCGTGGACAGGCGGCGTCTACGAGCAGTACTTC
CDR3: CASSESWTGGVYEQYF

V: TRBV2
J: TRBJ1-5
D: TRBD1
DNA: TGTGCCAGCAGTGCCTCTCGAGGGGGCCTCCCCAATCAGCCCCAGCATTTT
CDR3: CASSASRGGLPNQPQHF

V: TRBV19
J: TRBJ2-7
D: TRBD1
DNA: TGTGCCAGTAGTAGTCGGGACAGCTGGTACGAGCAGTACTTC
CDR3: CASSSRDSWYEQYF

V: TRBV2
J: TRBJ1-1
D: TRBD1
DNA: TGTGCCAGCAGGGAGGGGACAGGCTATGAAGCTTTCTTT
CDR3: CASREGTGYEAFF

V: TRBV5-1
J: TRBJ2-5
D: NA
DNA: TGCGCCAGCAGCTCCAGGATTCAAGAGACCCAGTACTTC
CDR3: CASSSRIQETQYF

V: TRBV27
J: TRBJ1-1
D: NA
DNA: TGTGCCAGCAGTCCACGACAGAAGAACACTGAAGCTTTCTTT
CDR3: CASSPRQKNTEAFF

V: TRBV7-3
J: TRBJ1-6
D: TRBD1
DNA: TGTGCCAGCAGCCCCTCGGACAGGGGAGGGGGTTACTCCTATAATTCACCCCTCCACTTT
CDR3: CASSPSDRGGGYSYNSPLHF

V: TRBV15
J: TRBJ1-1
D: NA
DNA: TGTGCCACCAGCAGAGACGTGGGGCCCACTGAAGCTTTCTTT
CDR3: CATSRDVGPTEAFF

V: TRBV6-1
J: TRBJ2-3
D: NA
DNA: TGTGCCAGCAGTGACGTTATACCAACTAGCACAGATACGCAGTATTTT
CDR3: CASSDVIPTSTDTQYF

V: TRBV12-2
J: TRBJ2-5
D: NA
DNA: TGTGCAAGTCGCTTAGTTGAACAGGGGGCAGGGACCCAGTACTTC
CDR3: CASRLVEQGAGTQYF

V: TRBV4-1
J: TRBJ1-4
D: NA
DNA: TGCGCCAGCAGGCTATGGTTTAATGAAAAACTGTTTTTT
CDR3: CASRLWFNEKLFF

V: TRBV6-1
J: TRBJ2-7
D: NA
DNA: TGTGCCAGCAGTGAAGCTCTGGGACTGAGCTACGAGCAGTACTTC
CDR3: CASSEALGLSYEQYF

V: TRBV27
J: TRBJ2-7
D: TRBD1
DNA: TGTGCCAGCAGTTGGGACAGCTACTACGAGCAGTACTTC
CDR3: CASSWDSYYEQYF

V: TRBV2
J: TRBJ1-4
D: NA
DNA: TGTGCCAGCAATACCTTGGTGTACGGTAATGAAAAACTGTTTTTT
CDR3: CASNTLVYGNEKLFF

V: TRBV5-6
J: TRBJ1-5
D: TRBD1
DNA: TGTGCCAGCAGCATACAGGGGGGGCAGCCCCAGCATTTT
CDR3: CASSIQGGQPQHF

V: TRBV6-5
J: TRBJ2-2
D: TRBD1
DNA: TGTGCCAGCAGTTACTCGACAGGGGAGGACACCGGGGAGCTGTTTTTT
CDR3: CASSYSTGEDTGELFF

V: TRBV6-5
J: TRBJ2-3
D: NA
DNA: TGTGCCAGCAGTTACTCGTGGGGGGGCGAAGATACGCAGTATTTT
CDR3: CASSYSWGGEDTQYF

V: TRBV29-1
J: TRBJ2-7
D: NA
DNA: TGCAGCGTTGGGGGGGCCTACGAGCAGTACTTC
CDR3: CSVGGAYEQYF

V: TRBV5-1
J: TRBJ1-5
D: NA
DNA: TGCGCCAGCAGCCAGACACCAGGGGTCCAGCCCCAGCATTTT
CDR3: CASSQTPGVQPQHF

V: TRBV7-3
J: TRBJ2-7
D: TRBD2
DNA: TGTGCCAGCAGCTTGCGCGGGGGGTACGAGCAGTACTTC
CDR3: CASSLRGGYEQYF

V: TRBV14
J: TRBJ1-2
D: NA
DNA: TGTGCCAGCAGCCAAGATTTTACAGTTCAAAACTATGGCTACACCTTC
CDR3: CASSQDFTVQNYGYTF

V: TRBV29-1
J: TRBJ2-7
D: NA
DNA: TGCAGCGTTGAAGAAGCAGCAGGGGTCCGCTACGAGCAGTACTTC
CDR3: CSVEEAAGVRYEQYF

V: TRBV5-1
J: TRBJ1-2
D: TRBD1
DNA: TGCGCCAGCAGCTTATCTGGACAGGGAAGACTCTATGGCTACACCTTC
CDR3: CASSLSGQGRLYGYTF

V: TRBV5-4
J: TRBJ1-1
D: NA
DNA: TGTGCCAGCAGCCCCGCGACAGCCAAGGAAGCTTTCTTT
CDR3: CASSPATAKEAFF

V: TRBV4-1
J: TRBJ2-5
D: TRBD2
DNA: TGCGCCAGCAGCCTTTTAAAGGGGACTAGCGGGAGCCAAGAGACCCAGTACTTC
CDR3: CASSLLKGTSGSQETQYF

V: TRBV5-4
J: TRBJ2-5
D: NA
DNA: TGTGCCAGCAGCTCGGACTGGGCTGGGACCCAGTACTTC
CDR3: CASSSDWAGTQYF

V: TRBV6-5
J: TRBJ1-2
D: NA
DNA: TGTGCCAGCAGTTACGCCCGAGGTCATGGCTACACCTTC
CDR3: CASSYARGHGYTF

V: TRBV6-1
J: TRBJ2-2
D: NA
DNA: TGTGCCAGCAGTGCTTTAGAGAACACCGGGGAGCTGTTTTTT
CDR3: CASSALENTGELFF

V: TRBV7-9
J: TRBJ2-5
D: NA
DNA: TGTGCCAGCAGCTTAGGGGGGGACTTCGAAGTGGCCCAGTACTTC
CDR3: CASSLGGDFEVAQYF

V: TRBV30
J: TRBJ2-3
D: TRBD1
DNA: TGTGCCTGGAAAGGGGGCTTTGGAATCGATACGCAGTATTTT
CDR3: CAWKGGFGIDTQYF

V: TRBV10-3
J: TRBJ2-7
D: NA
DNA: TGTGCCATCAGTGGAGGTCATCGGAACTACGAGCAGTACTTC
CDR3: CAISGGHRNYEQYF

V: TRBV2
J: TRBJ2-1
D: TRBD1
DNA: TGTGCCAGCAGGGACCGGGACAGCTATTACAATGAGCAGTTCTTC
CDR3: CASRDRDSYYNEQFF

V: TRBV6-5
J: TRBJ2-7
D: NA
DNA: TGTGCCAGCAGTTCCCACCAGGGCTACGAGCAGTACTTC
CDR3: CASSSHQGYEQYF

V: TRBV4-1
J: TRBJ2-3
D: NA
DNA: TGCGCCAGCAGCCAAGACACGGTCCCCGATACGCAGTATTTT
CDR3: CASSQDTVPDTQYF

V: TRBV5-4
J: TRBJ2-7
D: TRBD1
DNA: TGTGCCAGCAGCTTGAAGTCGCAGGGGGACTACGAGCAGTACTTC
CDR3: CASSLKSQGDYEQYF

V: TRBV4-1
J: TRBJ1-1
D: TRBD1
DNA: TGCGCCAGCAGCGACAGAGGGGGCAGGAACACTGAAGCTTTCTTT
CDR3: CASSDRGGRNTEAFF

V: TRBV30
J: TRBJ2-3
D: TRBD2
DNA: TGTGCCTGGAGTGTAGCGGGGGGAGGTGATACGCAGTATTTT
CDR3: CAWSVAGGGDTQYF

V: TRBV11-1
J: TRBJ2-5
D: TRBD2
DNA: TGTGCCAGCAGCCTTAGCGGGGGGGCGCGGGAGACCCAGTACTTC
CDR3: CASSLSGGARETQYF

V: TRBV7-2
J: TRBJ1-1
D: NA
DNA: TGTGCCAGCAGCTTAGTGGGGGGTTTAACTGAAGCTTTCTTT
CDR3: CASSLVGGLTEAFF

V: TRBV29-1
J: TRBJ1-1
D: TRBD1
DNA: TGCAGCGTCGACAGGGGGCTTAACACTGAAGCTTTCTTT
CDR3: CSVDRGLNTEAFF

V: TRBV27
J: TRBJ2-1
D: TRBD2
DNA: TGTGCCAGCAGCCCACTAGCGGGGACCCCCTACAATGAGCAGTTCTTC
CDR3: CASSPLAGTPYNEQFF

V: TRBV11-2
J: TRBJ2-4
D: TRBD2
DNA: TGTGCCAGCAGCAAGACTAGCGCTAAAAACATTCAGTACTTC
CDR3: CASSKTSAKNIQYF

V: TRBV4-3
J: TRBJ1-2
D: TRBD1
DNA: TGCGCCAGCAGCCAAGAGACAGGGGGCTTCTATGGCTACACCTTC
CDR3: CASSQETGGFYGYTF

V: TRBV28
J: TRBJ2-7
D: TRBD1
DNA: TGTGCCAGCAGGTCCCCGGGACAGGGCCTTTCCTACGAGCAGTACTTC
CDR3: CASRSPGQGLSYEQYF

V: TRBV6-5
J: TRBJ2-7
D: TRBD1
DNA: TGTGCCAGCAGTTACGAGTCCGACAGGGCTTCCTACGAGCAGTACTTC
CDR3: CASSYESDRASYEQYF